A selection of T cell receptor beta chains follows, all from one sample in a study of technical replicates of blood from several donors. Sequencing was performed with immunoSEQ multiplex PCR; in TCRdb, only in-frame clones are kept and a portion is missing. The table has tens of thousands of clones, 85% to 95% seen once. Sequencing was done on a sample of PBMCs. These receptors were taken from a human donor in good health. Some clones in this sample may be carry-over from other donors' samples. Each CDR3 is given with its conserved first and last residue. D genes are given only for firm matches. For some rows the clone size is stated as once, few or many, or as a class when expanded; others skip it.

d_gene	v_gene	abundance	j_gene	CDR3nt	CDR3aa
NA	TRBV30	NA	TRBJ2-5	TGTGCCTGGAGTGAGGTGGGGGCTCGGGGGACCCAGTACTTC	CAWSEVGARGTQYF
NA	TRBV5-1	NA	TRBJ2-2	TGCGCCAGCAGCTTCGGGATGTACACCGGGGAGCTGTTTTTT	CASSFGMYTGELFF
NA	TRBV10-3	NA	TRBJ2-3	TGTGCCACCAGTCAGCGCGCCACAGATACGCAGTATTTT	CATSQRATDTQYF
TRBD1	TRBV7-8	NA	TRBJ2-5	TGTGCCAGCAGCCTCGGGACAGTCCAAGAGACCCAGTACTTC	CASSLGTVQETQYF
TRBD1	TRBV5-1	NA	TRBJ2-5	TGCGCCAGCAGACAAATCCAGGGGGCTGGCGAGACCCAGTACTTC	CASRQIQGAGETQYF
NA	TRBV7-2	NA	TRBJ2-5	TGTGCCAGCAGCCCAGGCGGGTGGGAGACCCAGTACTTC	CASSPGGWETQYF
TRBD2	TRBV7-2	NA	TRBJ2-1	TGTGCCGGAGAGGTAGTAGCGGGGGCACCTGGATTGAGCGATGAGCAGTTCTTC	CAGEVVAGAPGLSDEQFF
TRBD2	TRBV30	NA	TRBJ2-5	TGTGCCTGGAGTGTTGGACTAGCGGGATTTTCTGAGACCCAGTACTTC	CAWSVGLAGFSETQYF
NA	TRBV15	NA	TRBJ1-4	TGTGCCACCAGCAGAGCCGTCGGAAGCGGGGGGAATGAAAAACTGTTTTTT	CATSRAVGSGGNEKLFF
NA	TRBV7-2	once	TRBJ2-5	TGTGCCAGCAGCTATACTAGGGAAGAGACCCAGTACTTC	CASSYTREETQYF
NA	TRBV27	NA	TRBJ2-7	TGTGCCAGCAGTTTTAACGGGAACGAGCAGTACTTC	CASSFNGNEQYF
NA	TRBV2	NA	TRBJ2-7	TGTGCCAGCAAAACTCTTTCTGGGCCTCCAAGTAACGAGCAGTACTTC	CASKTLSGPPSNEQYF
TRBD1	TRBV9	once	TRBJ2-3	TGTGCCAGCAGCGTGACGACAGGGGGCCTTTCAGATACGCAGTATTTT	CASSVTTGGLSDTQYF
TRBD1	TRBV9	once	TRBJ1-2	TGTGCCAGCACCCAACAGGGGCTCTATGGCTACACCTTC	CASTQQGLYGYTF
NA	TRBV7-9	NA	TRBJ1-2	TGTGCCAGCAACCCCGGCGGGGTCGGCTACACCTTC	CASNPGGVGYTF
NA	TRBV30	NA	TRBJ2-3	TGTGCCTGGGGACAAAGCACAGATACGCAGTATTTT	CAWGQSTDTQYF
NA	TRBV12-2	NA	TRBJ2-7	TGTGCAAGTCGAAATCCGGGACAGGGTTTTTACGAGCAGTACTTC	CASRNPGQGFYEQYF
NA	TRBV6-5	medium-sized	TRBJ2-2	TGTGCCAGCAGTCCCGGTGTCGGGGAGCTGTTTTTT	CASSPGVGELFF
TRBD2	TRBV27	NA	TRBJ2-2	TGTGCCAGTACCCCTAGCGGGAGAGCGAACACCGGGGAGCTGTTTTTT	CASTPSGRANTGELFF
TRBD2	TRBV4-3	NA	TRBJ2-7	TGCGCCAGCAGCCCCGAGCGGGGCGGCGAGCAGTACTTC	CASSPERGGEQYF
NA	TRBV6-6	NA	TRBJ2-5	TGTGCCAGCAGCCCAGGCAGCGGGTACCAAGAGACCCAGTACTTC	CASSPGSGYQETQYF
TRBD2	TRBV5-1	NA	TRBJ2-7	TGCGCCAGCAGCTCCCTGACTAGCGGGGGGAGCTCCTACGAGCAGTACTTC	CASSSLTSGGSSYEQYF
NA	TRBV18	NA	TRBJ1-3	TGTGCCACCCTCCCTTTTTATGGAAACACCATATATTTT	CATLPFYGNTIYF
NA	TRBV30	few	TRBJ1-5	TGTGCCTGGAGTTCCTCCAGGGGCAATCAGCCCCAGCATTTT	CAWSSSRGNQPQHF
TRBD2	TRBV2	NA	TRBJ2-2	TGTGCCAGCAGTGAAGAGGCAGCGGGGGCTGGCACCGGGGAGCTGTTTTTT	CASSEEAAGAGTGELFF
NA	TRBV10-1	NA	TRBJ2-6	TGCGCCAGCCCTGGGAGCACTAACTCTGGGGCCAACGTCCTGACTTTC	CASPGSTNSGANVLTF
TRBD2	TRBV2	NA	TRBJ2-5	TGTGCCAGCAAATTAGGGACTAGCGGGGGGGTGGGGGAGACCCAGTACTTC	CASKLGTSGGVGETQYF
NA	TRBV6-1	NA	TRBJ2-7	TGTGCCAGCAGTGAAGCGGGCAGGCCCCCCTACGAGCAGTACTTC	CASSEAGRPPYEQYF
TRBD1	TRBV4-1	NA	TRBJ2-5	TGCGCCAGCAGCCAAGTGGGACAGGGGGCCGCCGGGTCGAAAGAGACCCAGTACTTC	CASSQVGQGAAGSKETQYF
NA	TRBV7-8	NA	TRBJ2-1	TGTGCCAGCTTACAAGAACAGGTTGTGAGATACAATGAGCAGTTCTTC	CASLQEQVVRYNEQFF
TRBD2	TRBV5-1	NA	TRBJ2-2	TGCGCCAGCAGCGCCCTAGCGGGAGGGCCCGGGGAGCTGTTTTTT	CASSALAGGPGELFF
NA	TRBV30	NA	TRBJ2-1	TGTGCCTGGATCTCCAGCTCCTACAATGAGCAGTTCTTC	CAWISSSYNEQFF
NA	TRBV2	once	TRBJ1-2	TGTGCCAGCAGTGAAGACCGGGGGTTTGACACCTTC	CASSEDRGFDTF
NA	TRBV10-3	NA	TRBJ2-2	TGTGCCATCAAGCCGACAGCCCCCGGGGAGCTGTTTTTT	CAIKPTAPGELFF
NA	TRBV19	NA	TRBJ1-1	TGTGCCAGTAACGAACCGGGATGGACTGAAGCTTTCTTT	CASNEPGWTEAFF
NA	TRBV10-3	NA	TRBJ2-5	TGTGCCATCAGTCGGCGGACTGGAACTGGGGAGACCCAGTACTTC	CAISRRTGTGETQYF
NA	TRBV30	once	TRBJ2-3	TGTGCCTGGAGTGTACAAGTTGGAGGGAGCCTTGGCACAGATACGCAGTATTTT	CAWSVQVGGSLGTDTQYF
TRBD2	TRBV4-2	once	TRBJ2-7	TGTGCCAGCAGCCAAGGACTAGCGGGAGGCCAGATAGAGCAGTACTTC	CASSQGLAGGQIEQYF
TRBD2	TRBV25-1	NA	TRBJ2-1	TGTGCCAGCAGTAGTTCTATGGGACTAGCGGGAGCGACTGAGCAGTTCTTC	CASSSSMGLAGATEQFF
TRBD2	TRBV5-1	NA	TRBJ2-5	TGCGCCAGCAGCGGGGGACTAGCGGGGAGGACCCAGTACTTC	CASSGGLAGRTQYF
TRBD1	TRBV19	NA	TRBJ1-6	TGTGCCAGTAGTATAGGTCAGGGGGTTAATTCACCCCTCCACTTT	CASSIGQGVNSPLHF
NA	TRBV7-9	NA	TRBJ2-3	TGTGCCAGTGGGTTGGGGCTGGGAGATACGCAGTATTTT	CASGLGLGDTQYF
TRBD2	TRBV4-1	NA	TRBJ2-1	TGCGCCAGCAGCCTTGGACTAGCGGGATACAATGAGCAGTTCTTC	CASSLGLAGYNEQFF
NA	TRBV10-3	NA	TRBJ2-5	TGTGCCATCAGACAGGACCACCAAGAGACCCAGTACTTC	CAIRQDHQETQYF